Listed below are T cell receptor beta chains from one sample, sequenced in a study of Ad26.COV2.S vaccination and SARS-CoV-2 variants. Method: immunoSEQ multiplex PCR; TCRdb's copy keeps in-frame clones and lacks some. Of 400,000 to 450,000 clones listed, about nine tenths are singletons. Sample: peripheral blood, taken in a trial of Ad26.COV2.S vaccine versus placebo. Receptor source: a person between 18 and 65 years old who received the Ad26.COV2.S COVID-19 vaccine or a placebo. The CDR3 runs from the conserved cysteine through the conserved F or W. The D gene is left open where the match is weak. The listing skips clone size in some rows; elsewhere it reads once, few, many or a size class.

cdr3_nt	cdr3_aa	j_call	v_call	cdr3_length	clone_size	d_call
TGTGCCAGCAGCCCATTCGGGGGAGGAGAGACCCAGTACTTC	CASSPFGGGETQYF	TRBJ2-5	TRBV9	14	NA	NA
TGCGCCAGCAGCCTTTCCCTCGGGACTAACAATGAGCAGTTCTTC	CASSLSLGTNNEQFF	TRBJ2-1	TRBV4-1	15	NA	TRBD2
TGTGCCAGCAGGAGCCGGGGGGGGTCAGGGGAGCTGTTTTTT	CASRSRGGSGELFF	TRBJ2-2	TRBV6-5	14	NA	TRBD2
TGTGCCAGCAGCTTATGGACAGCCCGCACAGATACGCAGTATTTT	CASSLWTARTDTQYF	TRBJ2-3	TRBV7-2	15	NA	NA
TGTGCCAGCAGCTTCACAGGGTTCTCCTACGAGCAGTACTTC	CASSFTGFSYEQYF	TRBJ2-7	TRBV5-6	14	NA	NA
TGTGCCAGCAGCATGACAGGGGTTGACACCGGGGAGCTGTTTTTT	CASSMTGVDTGELFF	TRBJ2-2	TRBV9	15	NA	TRBD1
TGTGCCAGCAGCCAACGGAGTAGAGCGGGGGGAGATACGCAGTATTTT	CASSQRSRAGGDTQYF	TRBJ2-3	TRBV14	16	NA	TRBD2
TGCGCCAGCAGCCAAGACAGGTGGGGGAAGAGTGGCTACACCTTC	CASSQDRWGKSGYTF	TRBJ1-2	TRBV4-3	15	NA	NA
TGTGCCAGCAGTCCCTCTCTTGTATCGCCGAACACCGGGGAGCTGTTTTTT	CASSPSLVSPNTGELFF	TRBJ2-2	TRBV28	17	NA	NA
TGCGCCAGCAGCCAAGAGCCTAGCGGGGGGGTTTGGACAGATACGCAGTATTTT	CASSQEPSGGVWTDTQYF	TRBJ2-3	TRBV4-3	18	NA	TRBD2
TGTGCCAGCAGCTTAGATTCCGTCAGCGTCCCCCTTTACGAGCAGTACTTC	CASSLDSVSVPLYEQYF	TRBJ2-7	TRBV11-2	17	NA	NA
TGCGCCAGCAGCGCAAATAGCGGGGGGAACAATGAGCAGTTCTTC	CASSANSGGNNEQFF	TRBJ2-1	TRBV5-1	15	NA	TRBD2
TGTGCCAGCAGCCCCTTGCCGGGGGGAACAGAGACCCAGTACTTC	CASSPLPGGTETQYF	TRBJ2-5	TRBV7-6	15	NA	TRBD2
TGTGCCAGCTCACCAACCGCCAGCTCCTATAATTCACCCCTCCACTTT	CASSPTASSYNSPLHF	TRBJ1-6	TRBV18	16	NA	NA
TGTGCCACCAGTGATTTCGGGAGCTCTGGGGCCAACGTCCTGACTTTC	CATSDFGSSGANVLTF	TRBJ2-6	TRBV24-1	16	NA	NA
TGTGCCCCCTGGGAACAGGGGGCTCCCTACGAGCAGTACTTC	CAPWEQGAPYEQYF	TRBJ2-7	TRBV28	14	NA	TRBD1
TGCGCCAGCAGCCAACCCCCGGAGGGGGTGCAGTACTTC	CASSQPPEGVQYF	TRBJ2-7	TRBV4-3	13	NA	NA
TGTGCCAGCAGCGTCACGGGAACAGGGAACTATGGCTACACCTTC	CASSVTGTGNYGYTF	TRBJ1-2	TRBV9	15	NA	NA
TGTGCCATCACCGACTTCGGGTCTGGAAACACCATATATTTT	CAITDFGSGNTIYF	TRBJ1-3	TRBV10-3	14	NA	NA
TGTGCCTGGACTCACTTAAACCGGGCCGCTAACTATGGCTACACCTTC	CAWTHLNRAANYGYTF	TRBJ1-2	TRBV30	16	once	NA
TGTGCCAGTAGTATAGCGGACCGCGGTCCGTCCCAGCATTTT	CASSIADRGPSQHF	TRBJ1-5	TRBV19	14	NA	NA
TGTGCCAGCAGTCCCAGAGCGGGGGAGCAGTACTTC	CASSPRAGEQYF	TRBJ2-7	TRBV7-9	12	NA	TRBD2
TGTGCCGCGGACAGGGGGAATTCACCCCTCCACTTT	CAADRGNSPLHF	TRBJ1-6	TRBV11-3	12	NA	TRBD1
TGTGCCAGCAGGCAAAGAGGTGGGATCCGGGAGCTGTTTTTT	CASRQRGGIRELFF	TRBJ2-2	TRBV28	14	NA	NA
TGTGCCAGTACCTCGACGTCGGGGGTTGCGGGGGAGCTGTTTTTT	CASTSTSGVAGELFF	TRBJ2-2	TRBV19	15	NA	NA
TGTGCCAGCTCACCTGGTCCAACGAACACTGAAGCTTTCTTT	CASSPGPTNTEAFF	TRBJ1-1	TRBV18	14	NA	NA
TGTGCCAGCAGCCGGAACTACGAGCAGTACTTC	CASSRNYEQYF	TRBJ2-7	TRBV6-5	11	NA	NA
TGTGCCAGCAGCCAGGCACAGGGTACCACTGAAGCTTTCTTT	CASSQAQGTTEAFF	TRBJ1-1	TRBV3-1/TRBV3-2	14	NA	NA
TGTGCCAGCAGCTTAGGGCGGGGACCGTGGCAGCCCCAGCATTTT	CASSLGRGPWQPQHF	TRBJ1-5	TRBV7-9	15	NA	NA
TGTGCCAGCTCACTAAAGGGCGGGAGCTCTGGGGCCAACGTCCTGACTTTC	CASSLKGGSSGANVLTF	TRBJ2-6	TRBV18	17	NA	TRBD2
TGTGCCAGTAGAGATGATGGACAGACGCTCGCTAACTATGGCTACACCTTC	CASRDDGQTLANYGYTF	TRBJ1-2	TRBV19	17	NA	NA
TGTGCCAGCAGTTACCCCGGGACACGGGGCAATCAGCCCCAGCATTTT	CASSYPGTRGNQPQHF	TRBJ1-5	TRBV6-6	16	NA	NA
TGTGCCAGCAGCCCCCAGACCTACAATGAGCAGTTCTTC	CASSPQTYNEQFF	TRBJ2-1	TRBV7-2	13	NA	NA
TGTGCCAGCAGTTTAAGTACTGAAGCTTTCTTT	CASSLSTEAFF	TRBJ1-1	TRBV12-3/TRBV12-4	11	NA	NA
TGTGCCAGCAGTTACGGCCTCTCCTACGAGCAGTACTTC	CASSYGLSYEQYF	TRBJ2-7	TRBV6-2/TRBV6-3	13	NA	NA
TGCGCCAGCAGCTTGGTATCCGCGAGTAATGGCTACACCTTC	CASSLVSASNGYTF	TRBJ1-2	TRBV5-1	14	NA	NA
TGTGCCAGCAGGACGGGGATCTACGAGCAGTACTTC	CASRTGIYEQYF	TRBJ2-7	TRBV12-3/TRBV12-4	12	NA	NA
TGTGCCAGCAGCCAATCCAGTGAGGTCTACACCGGGGAGCTGTTTTTT	CASSQSSEVYTGELFF	TRBJ2-2	TRBV14	16	NA	NA
TGTGCCAGCACCTTAAGGGGGGCTAGGAACACCATATATTTT	CASTLRGARNTIYF	TRBJ1-3	TRBV5-8	14	NA	NA
TGTGCCAGCACCCCACTGGGGGCTCGTGGAAACACCATATATTTT	CASTPLGARGNTIYF	TRBJ1-3	TRBV6-5	15	once	NA
TGTGCCAGCAGCTTGCTCCAGGGACGAAACTATGGCTACACCTTC	CASSLLQGRNYGYTF	TRBJ1-2	TRBV5-6	15	NA	NA
TGCGCCAGCAGCCAAGATGAACTAGCGGACTTCTACGAGCAGTACTTC	CASSQDELADFYEQYF	TRBJ2-7	TRBV4-1	16	once	TRBD2
TGCGCCAGCAGCCAAGGTGATAGGGGGCCCTACGAGCAGTACTTC	CASSQGDRGPYEQYF	TRBJ2-7	TRBV4-3	15	NA	TRBD1
TGTGCCAGCAGCCACGGAGACAGCACAGATACGCAGTATTTT	CASSHGDSTDTQYF	TRBJ2-3	TRBV3-1/TRBV3-2	14	few	NA
TGCGCCAGCAGGCCCCGGACAGGGGCGGACTATGGCTACACCTTC	CASRPRTGADYGYTF	TRBJ1-2	TRBV10-2	15	NA	TRBD1
TGTGCCAGCAGCCAAGACTGGACAGTTAATATGAACACTGAAGCTTTCTTT	CASSQDWTVNMNTEAFF	TRBJ1-1	TRBV5-4	17	NA	NA
TGTGCCAGCAGCCGATTCATCAGGGGACAGGGTAGTAACTACGAGCAGTACTTC	CASSRFIRGQGSNYEQYF	TRBJ2-7	TRBV7-8	18	NA	TRBD1
TGTGCCTGGAGTGTCGAGGACACCGGGGAGCTGTTTTTT	CAWSVEDTGELFF	TRBJ2-2	TRBV30	13	NA	NA
TGTGCCACCGGAGGGTCCCCGAACACCGGGGAGCTGTTTTTT	CATGGSPNTGELFF	TRBJ2-2	TRBV2	14	NA	NA
TGCAGCGTTGATTGGAGACTAGACTACAATGAGCAGTTCTTC	CSVDWRLDYNEQFF	TRBJ2-1	TRBV29-1	14	once	NA
TGTGCCAGCAGCTTGTTGGACTCAGAGCCCGATACGCAGTATTTT	CASSLLDSEPDTQYF	TRBJ2-3	TRBV5-4	15	NA	NA
TGTGCCACCAGTGAACGGGGAGGGGGGCAGCCCCAGCATTTT	CATSERGGGQPQHF	TRBJ1-5	TRBV24-1	14	few	NA
TGTGCCAGCAGACGATACCCATCAGGGACAGGAGAATTCTATAATTCACCCCTCCACTTT	CASRRYPSGTGEFYNSPLHF	TRBJ1-6	TRBV28	20	NA	TRBD1
TGTGCCAGCAGCGTGCGACTAGCGGGGGGTGAGACCCAGTACTTC	CASSVRLAGGETQYF	TRBJ2-5	TRBV9	15	NA	TRBD2
TGTGCCACCCTACCGGGCACCCAAGAGACCCAGTACTTC	CATLPGTQETQYF	TRBJ2-5	TRBV6-5	13	NA	NA
TGTGCCTGGAGACTACCGGACAGGAACAATGAGCAGTTCTTC	CAWRLPDRNNEQFF	TRBJ2-1	TRBV30	14	NA	TRBD1
TGTGCCTGGAATGATAACTATGGCTACACCTTC	CAWNDNYGYTF	TRBJ1-2	TRBV30	11	NA	NA
TGTGCCAGCACCGGCAGGACCTCCTACGAGCAGTACTTC	CASTGRTSYEQYF	TRBJ2-7	TRBV6-5	13	NA	NA
TGCGCCAGCAGCCAACCCGGACAGGCTGAGCAGTTCTTC	CASSQPGQAEQFF	TRBJ2-1	TRBV4-1	13	NA	TRBD1